This entry features one T cell receptor beta chain sequence. Antigen: not known. This specimen belongs to a study of shared clonotypes between healthy human individuals. Across the study: CD4 naive and memory got three plates each, CD8 naive two, CD8 memory one. Study-level points and caveats: The represented genetic and exposure-history diversity was limited by the small number of donors.

The CDR3 is 16 amino acids. V was shortened by 4 bases and J by 7 bases, with 20 bases between the two germline ends. From germline, CDR1 is LNHDA and CDR2 SQIVND (reference sequence). Repertoires were generated with immunoSEQ multiplex PCR, while TCRdb's copy carries only in-frame clones and drops some. The sample includes some 650,000 clones, roughly 97% seen only once; the top ten take around 0.057%. Input material: naive CD4+ T cells sorted from blood. Described subset: CD45RA+ positively selected. This chain uses TRBV19 with TRBJ2-1; TRBD1 or TRBD2 may be the D gene (5 bases each). This receptor was taken from a woman aged 30 to 39 in good health. The CDR3 protein is CASSRIEGRVMNEQFF. The CDR3 DNA reads as TGTGCCAGTAGTAGAATCGAGGGGCGGGTGATGAATGAGCAGTTCTTC.